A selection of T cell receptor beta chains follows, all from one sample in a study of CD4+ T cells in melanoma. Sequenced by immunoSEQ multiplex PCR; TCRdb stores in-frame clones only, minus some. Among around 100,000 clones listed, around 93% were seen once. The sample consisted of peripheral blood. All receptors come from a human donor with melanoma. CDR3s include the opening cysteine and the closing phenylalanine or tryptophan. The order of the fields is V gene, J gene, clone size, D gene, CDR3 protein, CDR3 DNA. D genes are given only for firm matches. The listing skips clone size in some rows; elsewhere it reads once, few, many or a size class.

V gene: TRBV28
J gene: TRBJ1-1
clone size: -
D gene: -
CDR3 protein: CASSLSGVRTEAFF
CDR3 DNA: TGTGCCAGCAGTTTATCGGGGGTTCGGACTGAAGCTTTCTTT

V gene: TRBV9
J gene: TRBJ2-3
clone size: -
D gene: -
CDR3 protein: CASSVGGRGTDTQYF
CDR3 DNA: TGTGCCAGCAGCGTAGGAGGCAGAGGCACAGATACGCAGTATTTT

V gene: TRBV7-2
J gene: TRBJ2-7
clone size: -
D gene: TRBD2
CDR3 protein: CASSLRREAYEQYF
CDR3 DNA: TGTGCCAGCAGCTTAAGGCGGGAGGCCTACGAGCAGTACTTC

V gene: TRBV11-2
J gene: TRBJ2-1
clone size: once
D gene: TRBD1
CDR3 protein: CASSPFWDRAHNEQFF
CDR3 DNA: TGTGCCAGCAGCCCCTTTTGGGACAGGGCCCACAATGAGCAGTTCTTC

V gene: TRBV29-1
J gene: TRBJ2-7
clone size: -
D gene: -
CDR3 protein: CSVVWGAYEQYF
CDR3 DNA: TGCAGCGTAGTCTGGGGCGCCTACGAGCAGTACTTC

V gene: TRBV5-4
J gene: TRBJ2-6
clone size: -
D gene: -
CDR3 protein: CASSLPSSTSGANVLTF
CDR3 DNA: TGTGCCAGCAGCTTGCCTAGCAGTACCTCTGGGGCCAACGTCCTGACTTTC

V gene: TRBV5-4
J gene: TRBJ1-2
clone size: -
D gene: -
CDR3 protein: CASSQVGYGYTF
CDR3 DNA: TGCGCCAGCAGCCAAGTGGGGTATGGCTACACCTTC

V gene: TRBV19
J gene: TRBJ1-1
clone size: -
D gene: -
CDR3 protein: CASSVPAKRKNTEAFF
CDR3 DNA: TGTGCCAGTAGTGTGCCAGCTAAGAGGAAGAACACTGAAGCTTTCTTT

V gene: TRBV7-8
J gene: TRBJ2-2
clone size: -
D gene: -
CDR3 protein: CASSFPDRGELFF
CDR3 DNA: TGTGCCAGCAGCTTCCCTGACCGTGGGGAGCTGTTTTTT

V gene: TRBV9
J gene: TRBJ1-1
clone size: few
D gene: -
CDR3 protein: CASSVQGGSRGGTEAFF
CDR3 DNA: TGTGCCAGCAGCGTCCAGGGAGGGAGCAGGGGAGGGACTGAAGCTTTCTTT

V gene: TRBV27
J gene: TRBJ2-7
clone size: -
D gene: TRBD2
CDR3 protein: CASSFSGRASPPRAYEQYF
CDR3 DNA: TGTGCCAGCAGTTTTAGCGGGAGGGCCAGTCCCCCTAGGGCCTACGAGCAGTACTTC

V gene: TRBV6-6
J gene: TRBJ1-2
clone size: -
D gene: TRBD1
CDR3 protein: CASSYPRDRGGDGYTF
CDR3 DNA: TGTGCCAGCAGTTACCCGAGGGACAGGGGAGGTGATGGCTACACCTTC

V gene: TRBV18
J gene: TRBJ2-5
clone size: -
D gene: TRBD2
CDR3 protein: CANAESGSQTQYF
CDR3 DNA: TGTGCCAACGCAGAGAGCGGGAGTCAGACCCAGTACTTC

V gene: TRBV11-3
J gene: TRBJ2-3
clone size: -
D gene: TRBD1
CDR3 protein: CASSKGTGGTDTQYF
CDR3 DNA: TGTGCCAGCAGCAAAGGGACAGGGGGCACAGATACGCAGTATTTT

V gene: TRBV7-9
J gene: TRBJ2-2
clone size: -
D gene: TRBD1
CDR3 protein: CASAGTGGTGELFF
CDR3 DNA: TGTGCCAGCGCGGGGACAGGTGGCACCGGGGAGCTGTTTTTT

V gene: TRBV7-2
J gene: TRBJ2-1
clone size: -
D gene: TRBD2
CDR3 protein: CASSYLAGARYNEQFF
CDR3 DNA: TGTGCCAGCAGCTACTTAGCGGGCGCACGCTACAATGAGCAGTTCTTC

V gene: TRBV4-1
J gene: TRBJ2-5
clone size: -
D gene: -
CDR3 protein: CASSQTPSAYQETQYF
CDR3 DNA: TGCGCCAGCAGCCAAACCCCTTCTGCGTACCAAGAGACCCAGTACTTC

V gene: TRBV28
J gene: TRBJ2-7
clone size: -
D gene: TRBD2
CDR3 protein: CATFGLAGGRGEQYF
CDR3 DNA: TGTGCCACCTTTGGACTAGCGGGAGGGCGAGGGGAGCAGTACTTC

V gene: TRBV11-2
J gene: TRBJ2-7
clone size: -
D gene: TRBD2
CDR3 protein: CASSLVVGLAGLSHEQYF
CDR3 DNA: TGTGCCAGCAGCTTAGTAGTGGGACTAGCGGGCTTAAGCCACGAGCAGTACTTC

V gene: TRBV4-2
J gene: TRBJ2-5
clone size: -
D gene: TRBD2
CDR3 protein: CASSHGQRELSGETQYF
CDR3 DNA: TGTGCCAGCAGCCATGGGCAGCGGGAGTTATCTGGGGAGACCCAGTACTTC

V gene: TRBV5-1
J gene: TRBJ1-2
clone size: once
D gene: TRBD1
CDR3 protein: CASSEAGTVSYTF
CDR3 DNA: TGCGCCAGCAGCGAAGCCGGGACAGTTAGCTACACCTTC

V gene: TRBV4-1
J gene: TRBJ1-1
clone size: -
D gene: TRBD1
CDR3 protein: CASSQGAGTGNTEAFF
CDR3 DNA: TGCGCCAGCAGCCAAGGCGCCGGGACAGGGAACACTGAAGCTTTCTTT

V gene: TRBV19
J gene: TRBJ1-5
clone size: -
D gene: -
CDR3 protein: CASNSRDNQPQHF
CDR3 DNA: TGTGCCAGTAACTCCAGGGATAATCAGCCCCAGCATTTT

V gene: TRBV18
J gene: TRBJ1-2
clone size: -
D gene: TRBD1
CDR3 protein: CASRTGGPVYGYTF
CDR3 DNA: TGTGCCAGCCGTACAGGGGGCCCTGTCTATGGCTACACCTTC

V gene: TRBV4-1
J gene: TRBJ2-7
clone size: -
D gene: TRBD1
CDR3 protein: CASSQGGQRSSYEQYF
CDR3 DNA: TGCGCCAGCAGCCAAGGGGGACAGAGGAGCTCCTACGAGCAGTACTTC

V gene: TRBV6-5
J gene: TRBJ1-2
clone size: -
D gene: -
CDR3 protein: CASRLAASYGYTF
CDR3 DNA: TGTGCCAGCAGACTCGCAGCGTCCTATGGCTACACCTTC

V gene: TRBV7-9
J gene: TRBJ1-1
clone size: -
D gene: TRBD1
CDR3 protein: CASSSGTAGPNSEAFF
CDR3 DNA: TGTGCCAGCAGCTCAGGGACAGCAGGGCCCAACAGTGAAGCTTTCTTT

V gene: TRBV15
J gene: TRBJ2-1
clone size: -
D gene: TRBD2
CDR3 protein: CATSRDSLAGGYNEQFF
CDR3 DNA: TGTGCCACCAGCAGAGATTCACTAGCGGGAGGGTACAATGAGCAGTTCTTC

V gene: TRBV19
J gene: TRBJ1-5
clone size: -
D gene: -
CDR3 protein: CASSVGPGGNQPQHF
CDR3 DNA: TGTGCCAGTAGTGTCGGACCCGGGGGCAATCAGCCCCAGCATTTT

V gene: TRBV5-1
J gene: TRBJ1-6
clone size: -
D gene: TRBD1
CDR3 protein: CASSPGAGTENSPLHF
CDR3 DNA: TGCGCCAGCAGCCCCGGAGCGGGGACAGAAAATTCACCCCTCCACTTT

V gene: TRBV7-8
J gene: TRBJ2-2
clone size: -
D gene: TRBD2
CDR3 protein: CASSLASGSNTGELFF
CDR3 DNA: TGTGCCAGCAGCTTAGCGAGCGGGAGTAACACCGGGGAGCTGTTTTTT

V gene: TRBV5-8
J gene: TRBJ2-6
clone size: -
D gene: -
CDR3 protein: CASSRYASGANVLTF
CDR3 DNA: TGTGCCAGCAGCAGGTACGCCTCTGGGGCCAACGTCCTGACTTTC

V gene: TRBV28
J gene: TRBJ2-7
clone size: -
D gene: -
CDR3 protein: CASSFRVSEQYF
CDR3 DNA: TGTGCCAGCAGTTTTAGGGTGAGTGAGCAGTACTTC

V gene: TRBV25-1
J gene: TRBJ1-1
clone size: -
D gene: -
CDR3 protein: CASSVGGVKVNTEAFF
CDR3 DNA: TGTGCCAGCTCGGTTGGGGGGGTTAAGGTGAACACTGAAGCTTTCTTT

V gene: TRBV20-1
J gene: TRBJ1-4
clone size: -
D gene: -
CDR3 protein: CSAIEYEKLFF
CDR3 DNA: TGCAGTGCTATCGAGTATGAAAAACTGTTTTTT

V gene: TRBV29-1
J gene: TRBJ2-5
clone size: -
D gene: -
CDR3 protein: CSVEVQETQYF
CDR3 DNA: TGCAGCGTTGAAGTCCAAGAGACCCAGTACTTC

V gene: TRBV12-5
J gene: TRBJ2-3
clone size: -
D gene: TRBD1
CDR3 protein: CASGTGTGTTDTQYF
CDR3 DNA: TGTGCTAGTGGGACCGGGACAGGGACCACAGATACGCAGTATTTT

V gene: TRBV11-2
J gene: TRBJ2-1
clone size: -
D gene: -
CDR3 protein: CASSLGGLAYNEQFF
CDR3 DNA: TGTGCCAGCAGCTTAGGGGGTCTCGCCTACAATGAGCAGTTCTTC

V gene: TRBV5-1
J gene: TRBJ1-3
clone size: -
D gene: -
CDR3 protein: CASSLEGSRNTIYF
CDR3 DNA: TGCGCCAGCAGCTTGGAAGGGTCAAGAAACACCATATATTTT

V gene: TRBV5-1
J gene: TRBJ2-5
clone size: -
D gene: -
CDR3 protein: CASSFYSRDQETQYF
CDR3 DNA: TGCGCCAGCAGTTTCTACTCCCGGGACCAAGAGACCCAGTACTTC

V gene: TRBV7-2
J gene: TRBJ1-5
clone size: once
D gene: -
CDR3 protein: CASSLGSAQPQHF
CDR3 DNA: TGTGCCAGCAGCTTAGGATCGGCTCAGCCCCAGCATTTT

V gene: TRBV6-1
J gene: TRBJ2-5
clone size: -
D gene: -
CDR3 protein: CASSDMRGSIREQYF
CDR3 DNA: TGTGCCAGCAGTGACATGAGGGGATCTATTAGGGAGCAGTACTTC

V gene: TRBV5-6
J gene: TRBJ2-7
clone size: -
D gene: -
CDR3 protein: CASSLASNSYEQYF
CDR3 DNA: TGTGCCAGCAGCTTGGCTAGCAACTCCTACGAGCAGTACTTC